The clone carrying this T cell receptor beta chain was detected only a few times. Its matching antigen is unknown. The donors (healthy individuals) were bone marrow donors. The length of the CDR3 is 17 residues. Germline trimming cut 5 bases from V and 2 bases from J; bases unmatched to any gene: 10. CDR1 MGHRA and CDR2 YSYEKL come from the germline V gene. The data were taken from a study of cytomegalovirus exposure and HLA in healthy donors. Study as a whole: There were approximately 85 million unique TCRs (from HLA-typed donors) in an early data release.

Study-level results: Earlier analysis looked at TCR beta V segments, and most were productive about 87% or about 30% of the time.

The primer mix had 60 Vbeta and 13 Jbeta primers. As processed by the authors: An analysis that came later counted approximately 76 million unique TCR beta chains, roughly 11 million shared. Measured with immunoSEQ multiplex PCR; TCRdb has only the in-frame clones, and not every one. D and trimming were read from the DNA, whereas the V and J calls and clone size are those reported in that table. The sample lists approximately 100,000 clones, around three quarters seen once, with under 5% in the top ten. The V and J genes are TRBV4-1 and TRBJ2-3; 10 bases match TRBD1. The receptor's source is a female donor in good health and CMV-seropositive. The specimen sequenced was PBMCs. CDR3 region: CASSFGAGTGATDTQYF. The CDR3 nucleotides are TGCGCCAGCAGCTTCGGCGCTGGGACAGGGGCCACAGATACGCAGTATTTT.